The clone carrying this T cell receptor beta chain was seen ten or more times. Its antigen is unidentified. Uncontrolled infections, pregnancy, lactation or other autoimmune diseases led to patient exclusion. Thyroid ultrasound, orbital computed tomography, TRAb, serum thyroxine and clinical symptoms formed the basis of diagnosis. This sample stems from a study of Graves' ophthalmopathy and Graves' hyperthyroidism. CDR3 regions of TCR beta were amplified from RNA transcripts. An opening RT-PCR round employed HTBI primers and preceded a second-round multiplex PCR. Each CDR3 protein gets one entry after TCRdb re-called the multiplex PCR reads with MiXCR. There are 220,000 or so distinct CDR3 sequences in the sample; roughly a fifth occur only once, and roughly 42% lies in the top ten. Study-wide points: Most expanded clonotypes in thyroid above 0.001 frequency also showed up in blood. Classification of ophthalmopathy versus stable hyperthyroidism by a 13-signature model yielded roughly 86% sensitivity and just under 84% specificity.

The receptor comes from a woman between 45 and 65 years old with Graves' ophthalmopathy. Sequenced: peripheral blood.

Written as DNA, the CDR3 is TGCAGCGGCGGGGGGTTAAACTATGGCTACACCTTC. Translated, it gives CSGGGLNYGYTF. This chain links TRBV29-1 with TRBJ1-2; weak D call: TRBD1 (5 bases). CDR3 length: 12 residues. Between the trimmed V and J ends, which lost 7 bases and 2 bases, there was a span of 11 bases. Germline V CDR1 and CDR2: SQVTM, ANQGSEA.